This is a list of T cell receptor beta chains from one sample in a study of early T cells in non-severe SARS-CoV-2 infection. Each CDR3 protein is one row after TCRdb ran MiXCR on the 5' RACE reads. The data show some 38,000 distinct CDR3 sequences, roughly 5.3% seen once. The specimen was whole blood. The receptors originated from an adult who was a healthcare worker with PCR-confirmed SARS-CoV-2 infection or an uninfected control (not recorded which). Each CDR3 is given with its conserved first and last residue. A D gene is named only where the DNA matches it firmly. Clone size is given for some rows only: seen once, a few or many times, or a class if the clone is expanded.

J | D | V | size | DNA | CDR3
TRBJ1-5 | TRBD1 | TRBV20-1 | many | TGCAGTGCTGGGACAGGAACTAGCAATCAGCCCCAGCATTTT | CSAGTGTSNQPQHF
TRBJ2-1 | TRBD2 | TRBV29-1 | few | TGCAGCGTTGACCGACTAGCGGACTACAATGAGCAGTTCTTC | CSVDRLADYNEQFF
TRBJ1-1 | - | TRBV28 | many | TGTGCCAGCAGTTTGATCGGGGTGATGAACACTGAAGCTTTCTTT | CASSLIGVMNTEAFF
TRBJ1-2 | TRBD1 | TRBV5-4 | many | TGTGCCAGCAGCCTCGACAGGGGTCCCCTCGGCGGCTACACCTTC | CASSLDRGPLGGYTF
TRBJ2-2 | TRBD1 | TRBV20-1 | - | TGCAGTGCTAGGGACAGGGGAGTATCCGGGGAGCTGTTTTTT | CSARDRGVSGELFF
TRBJ2-3 | - | TRBV20-1 | few | TGCAGTGCAACGACTTACGGTGACCACACAGATACGCAGTATTTT | CSATTYGDHTDTQYF
TRBJ2-3 | - | TRBV11-2 | many | TGTGCCAGCAGTTATGACGGTAATATAGATACGCAGTATTTT | CASSYDGNIDTQYF
TRBJ1-1 | - | TRBV11-3 | many | TGTGCCAGCCCCTCGATGAACACTGAAGCTTTCTTT | CASPSMNTEAFF
TRBJ2-5 | TRBD2 | TRBV7-9 | many | TGTGCCAGCAGCACGGGACCAGGGAGGGAGAAGACCCAGTACTTC | CASSTGPGREKTQYF
TRBJ2-7 | TRBD1 | TRBV2 | many | TGTGCCAGCAGTGGGGACAGTGAAGCCTACGAGCAGTACTTC | CASSGDSEAYEQYF
TRBJ1-5 | - | TRBV28 | few | TGTGCCAGCAGTTCCCCCGAGGGCAATCAGCCCCAACATTTT | CASSSPEGNQPQHF
TRBJ2-7 | TRBD1 | TRBV5-4 | few | TGTGCCAGCAGCTTACAGGGGGGTCGTGAGCAGTACTTC | CASSLQGGREQYF
TRBJ2-3 | TRBD1 | TRBV12-3/TRBV12-4 | many | TGTGCCAGCACCGAAGGACAGGTAGACACAGATACGCAGTATTTT | CASTEGQVDTDTQYF
TRBJ1-1 | - | TRBV27 | many | TGTGCCAGCAGTCCGTACTACGGAAGGGACGCTGAAGCTTTCTTT | CASSPYYGRDAEAFF
TRBJ1-2 | - | TRBV5-6 | few | TGTGCCAGCAGACACCGGGGGTCGGCCCGGGGCGGCTACACCTTC | CASRHRGSARGGYTF
TRBJ2-7 | TRBD2 | TRBV18 | few | TGTGCCAGCTCACTCGGACTAGCGGATTCCTACGAGCAGTACTTC | CASSLGLADSYEQYF
TRBJ2-1 | - | TRBV11-2 | many | TGTGCCAGCAGCCCCGACATCAATGAGCAGTTCTTC | CASSPDINEQFF
TRBJ2-4 | - | TRBV28 | - | TGTGCCAGCAGTTTACTAGATGTGGAAAACATTCAGTACTTC | CASSLLDVENIQYF
TRBJ2-1 | - | TRBV7-2 | many | TGTGCCAGCAGCTTAGTGTCCGGGGCACCCCCGTTCTTC | CASSLVSGAPPFF
TRBJ2-7 | TRBD2 | TRBV19 | many | TGTGCCAGTAGGCCGACTAGCGGGAGAGTAGACGAGCAGTACTTC | CASRPTSGRVDEQYF
TRBJ2-1 | - | TRBV7-2 | many | TGTGCCAGCAGCTTAGTAGGGGTAGGCGCCTACAATGAGCAGTTCTTC | CASSLVGVGAYNEQFF
TRBJ1-6 | TRBD1 | TRBV2 | few | TGTGCCAGCGAACCACAGGGGACCTATAATTCACCCCTCCACTTT | CASEPQGTYNSPLHF
TRBJ2-1 | TRBD2 | TRBV7-2 | many | TGTGCCAGCAGCACGACTAGCGGGGGATACAATGAGCAGTTCTTC | CASSTTSGGYNEQFF
TRBJ1-1 | TRBD1 | TRBV5-6 | many | TGTGCCAGCAGCTTTGGCCGGACAGGGGGATACACTGAAGCTTTCTTT | CASSFGRTGGYTEAFF
TRBJ2-3 | TRBD2 | TRBV10-3 | few | TGTGCCATCAGTGAGCCCCAAGGACTAGCGGGAGGGGCAGATACGCAGTATTTT | CAISEPQGLAGGADTQYF
TRBJ2-4 | TRBD2 | TRBV6-5 | many | TGTGCCAGCAGCCTTTCGGGACTAGCGGGACTAGCCAAAAACATTCAGTACTTC | CASSLSGLAGLAKNIQYF
TRBJ2-3 | TRBD2 | TRBV13 | many | TGTGCCAGCAGCCCCCCCCCCTGGACTAGCGGGAGCACAGATACGCAGTATTTT | CASSPPPWTSGSTDTQYF
TRBJ2-5 | TRBD2 | TRBV6-2/TRBV6-3 | - | TGTGCCAGCAGGCCGGGACTAGCGGAGCCGTACCAAGAGACCCAGTACTTC | CASRPGLAEPYQETQYF
TRBJ2-7 | TRBD1 | TRBV6-5 | - | TGTGCCAGCAGTTACCGGGGACAGGGAGACGAGCAGTACTTC | CASSYRGQGDEQYF
TRBJ2-7 | - | TRBV6-6 | many | TGTGCCAGCATGACTAGTTCCTACGAGCAGTACTTC | CASMTSSYEQYF
TRBJ1-2 | - | TRBV6-1 | many | TGTGCCAGCGGTACAGCGCTTTATGACTATGGCTACACCTTC | CASGTALYDYGYTF
TRBJ1-1 | - | TRBV20-1 | many | TGCAGCCAGTGGGACCGCCTCGGTCCCAAAGCTTTCTTT | CSQWDRLGPKAFF
TRBJ2-1 | - | TRBV20-1 | - | TGCAGTGCCCGGGCCTGGAACTCCTACAATGAGCAGTTCTTC | CSARAWNSYNEQFF
TRBJ2-7 | - | TRBV29-1 | - | TGCAGCGTTGAGTCGCCAGGGACCTACGAGCAGTACTTC | CSVESPGTYEQYF
TRBJ2-1 | - | TRBV20-1 | few | TGCAGTGCTACCGATGGAGAGAATGAGCAGTTCTTC | CSATDGENEQFF
TRBJ2-7 | TRBD2 | TRBV7-8 | many | TGTGCCAGCAGCTTAGGGGGGGGAGTCGGCTACGAGCAGTACTTC | CASSLGGGVGYEQYF
TRBJ2-1 | TRBD2 | TRBV7-2 | many | TGTGCCAGCAGCCGGTCCCCCGCGGCGGGAGCCTACAATGAGCAGTTCTTC | CASSRSPAAGAYNEQFF
TRBJ2-3 | TRBD2 | TRBV7-3 | many | TGTGCCAGCAGCTTAAATGGGTGGTCTAGCGGGGGCCTGGGCACAGATACGCAGTATTTT | CASSLNGWSSGGLGTDTQYF
TRBJ2-4 | TRBD1 | TRBV7-2 | many | TGTGCCAGCAGCCGGGACAGCGGAGCCAAAAACATTCAGTACTTC | CASSRDSGAKNIQYF
TRBJ2-1 | TRBD1 | TRBV5-1 | many | TGCGCCAGCAGCTCCGACAGGGTCCATGAGCAGTTCTTC | CASSSDRVHEQFF
TRBJ1-4 | TRBD1 | TRBV7-9 | - | TGTGCCAGCACACTCACACAGGGGCAACTGTTTTTT | CASTLTQGQLFF
TRBJ2-2 | - | TRBV11-2 | - | - | CASSPRTSGGTPGSCFF
TRBJ2-1 | - | TRBV6-1 | many | TGTGCCAGCCCTCGGGTCCTCGATGGTGAGCAGTTCTTC | CASPRVLDGEQFF
TRBJ2-1 | TRBD1 | TRBV2 | many | TGTGCCAGCAGCCGGGACAGGGGTGGAGGACCGGGAAACAATGAGCAGTTCTTC | CASSRDRGGGPGNNEQFF
TRBJ2-1 | - | TRBV5-1 | few | TGCGCCAGCAGCTTGGCGCTCTACAATGAGCAGTTCTTC | CASSLALYNEQFF
TRBJ2-5 | - | TRBV24-1 | few | TGTGCCACCAGTGACCGACACAAAGAGACCCAGTACTTC | CATSDRHKETQYF
TRBJ1-3 | - | TRBV6-6 | few | TGTGCCAGCAGTTACATCCTACAGTTAATCTCTGGAAACACCATATATTTT | CASSYILQLISGNTIYF
TRBJ1-2 | - | TRBV3-1 | many | TGTGCCAGCAGCCTACAGGGACTGCATGGCTACACCTTC | CASSLQGLHGYTF
TRBJ2-1 | - | TRBV28 | medium-sized | TGTGCCAGCAGAACAATGAGCTCCTACAATGAGCAGTTCTTC | CASRTMSSYNEQFF
TRBJ2-2 | - | TRBV20-1 | many | TGCAGTGCTAGGTCTGGCACCGGGGAGCTGTTTTTT | CSARSGTGELFF
TRBJ1-6 | TRBD1 | TRBV9 | - | TGTGCCAGCAGCCTCCGGGACAGCTATAATTCACCCCTCCACTTT | CASSLRDSYNSPLHF
TRBJ1-5 | - | TRBV5-5 | many | TGTGCCAGCAGCTTCGGCCCAGATCAGCCCCAGCATTTT | CASSFGPDQPQHF
TRBJ2-1 | TRBD2 | TRBV19 | many | TGTGCCAGTAGTCTTAAGCGGGAGGCACCCTACAATGAGCAGTTCTTC | CASSLKREAPYNEQFF
TRBJ2-7 | - | TRBV18 | few | TGTGCCAGCTCACCACAGGGTTCTTTCCAGGAGCAGTACTTC | CASSPQGSFQEQYF
TRBJ1-3 | - | TRBV20-1 | many | TGCAGTGCTAGTGGGGTCGGAAACACCATATATTTT | CSASGVGNTIYF
TRBJ2-7 | - | TRBV7-6 | - | TGTGTCAGCAGCTCGACGACCTCCTACGAGCAGTACTTC | CVSSSTTSYEQYF
TRBJ2-1 | TRBD2 | TRBV7-7 | - | TGTGCTAGCAGCAAGGGACTAGCGGGAGAGTTTGAGCAGTTCTTC | CASSKGLAGEFEQFF
TRBJ2-7 | TRBD1 | TRBV18 | many | TGTGCCAGCTCACCACGGGACAGAACCGAGCAGTACTTC | CASSPRDRTEQYF
TRBJ2-1 | TRBD2 | TRBV3-1 | many | TGTGCCAGCAGCCCTTCGCAGGGAGGGGTAGAGCAGTTCTTC | CASSPSQGGVEQFF
TRBJ2-7 | - | TRBV7-2 | - | TGTGCCAGCAGCTTAGATAGGGGCTACGAGCAGTACTTC | CASSLDRGYEQYF